This T cell receptor beta chain comes out of a study of control samples from healthy donors and cancer patients. Trimming pared 5 bases from V and 0 bases from J, leaving 8 bases between. This CDR3 is built from 13 residues. Per the germline V gene, CDR1 is SGHNT and CDR2 is YYREEE (reference sequence). This table comes from immunoSEQ multiplex PCR, and its TCRdb copy is limited to in-frame clones, with some not included. In the table there are 25,000 to 35,000 clones, less than 80% of which are singletons. Input material: PBMCs. The chain joins TRBV5-4 to TRBJ1-1, with D possibly being TRBD1 (5 bases). This receptor was taken from a man aged 60 to 75 with head and neck cancer. CDR3 loop: CASRGDVNTEAFF. CDR3 bases: TGTGCCAGCAGGGGGGATGTGAACACTGAAGCTTTCTTT.